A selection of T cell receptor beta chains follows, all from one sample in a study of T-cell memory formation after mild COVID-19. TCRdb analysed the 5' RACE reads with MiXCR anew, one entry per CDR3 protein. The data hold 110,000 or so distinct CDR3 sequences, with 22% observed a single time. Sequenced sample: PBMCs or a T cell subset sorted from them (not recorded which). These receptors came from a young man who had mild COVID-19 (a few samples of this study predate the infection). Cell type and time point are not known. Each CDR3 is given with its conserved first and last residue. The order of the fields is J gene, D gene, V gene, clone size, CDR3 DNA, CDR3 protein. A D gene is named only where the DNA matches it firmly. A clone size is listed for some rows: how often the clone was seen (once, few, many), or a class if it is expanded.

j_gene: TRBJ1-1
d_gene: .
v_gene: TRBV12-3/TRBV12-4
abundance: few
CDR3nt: TGTGCCAGCACCAATGGGGCCCAAGCTTTCTTT
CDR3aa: CASTNGAQAFF

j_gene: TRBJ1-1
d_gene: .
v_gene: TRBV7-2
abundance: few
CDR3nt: TGTGCCAGCAGCTTTACGGTGAACACTGAAGCTTTCTTT
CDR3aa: CASSFTVNTEAFF

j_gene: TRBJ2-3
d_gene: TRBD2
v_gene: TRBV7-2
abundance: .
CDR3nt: TGTGCCAGCAGCTTAGCTAGCGGGGGGGCGACAGATACGCAGTATTTT
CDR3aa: CASSLASGGATDTQYF

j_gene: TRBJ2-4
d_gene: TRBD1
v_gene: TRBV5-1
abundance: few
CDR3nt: TGCGCCAGCAGCGTCGGGCCCGGACAGGGGCTAGCCAAAAACATTCAGTACTTC
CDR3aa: CASSVGPGQGLAKNIQYF

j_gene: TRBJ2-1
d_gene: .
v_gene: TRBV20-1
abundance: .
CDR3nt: TGCAGTGCGCGGCTCTCCTACAATGAGCAGTTCTTC
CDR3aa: CSARLSYNEQFF

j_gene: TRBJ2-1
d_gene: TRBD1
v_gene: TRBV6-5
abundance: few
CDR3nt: TGTGCCAGCAGCTTGGGACAGGACACCTACAATGAGCAGTTCTTC
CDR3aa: CASSLGQDTYNEQFF

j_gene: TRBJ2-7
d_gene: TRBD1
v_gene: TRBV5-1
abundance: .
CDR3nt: TGCGCCAGCACCTCGAGACGTGACAGGGTGTACGAGCAGCACTTC
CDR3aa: CASTSRRDRVYEQHF

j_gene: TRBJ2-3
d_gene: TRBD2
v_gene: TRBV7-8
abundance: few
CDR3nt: TGTGCCAGCAGCTTAGGATCCCAAGCGGGGGGGTATTTT
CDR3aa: CASSLGSQAGGYF

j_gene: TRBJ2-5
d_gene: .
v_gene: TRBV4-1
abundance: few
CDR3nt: TGCGCCAGCAGCCACGTTGGGGGGAATAAGACCCAGTACTTC
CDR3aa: CASSHVGGNKTQYF

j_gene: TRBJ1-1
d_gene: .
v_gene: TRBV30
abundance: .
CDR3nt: TGTGCCTGGAGGCCCCTTTCCGGGGAGAGCACTGAAGCTTTCTTT
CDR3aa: CAWRPLSGESTEAFF

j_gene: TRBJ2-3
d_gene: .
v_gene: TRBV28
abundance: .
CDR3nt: TGTGCCAGCAGTTTTTACCTAACTGGCACAGATACGCAGTATTTT
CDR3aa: CASSFYLTGTDTQYF

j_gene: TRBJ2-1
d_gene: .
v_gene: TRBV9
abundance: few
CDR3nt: TGTGCCAGCAGCGTAGGGGACACCGGCTACAATGAGCAGTTCTTC
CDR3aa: CASSVGDTGYNEQFF

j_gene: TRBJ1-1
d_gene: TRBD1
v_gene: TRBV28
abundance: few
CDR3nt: TGTGCCAGCAGTTTACGACAGAGGGGGCAGGGACATGAAGCTTTCTTT
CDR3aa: CASSLRQRGQGHEAFF

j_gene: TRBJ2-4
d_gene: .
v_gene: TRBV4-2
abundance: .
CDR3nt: TGTGCCAGCAGCCAAGCCGGTGGGGAGAAAAACATTCAGTACTTC
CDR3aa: CASSQAGGEKNIQYF

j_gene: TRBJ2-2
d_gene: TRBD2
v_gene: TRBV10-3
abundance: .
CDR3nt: TGTGCCTCTAGCGGGGGGGACAACACCGGGGAGCTGTTTTTT
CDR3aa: CASSGGDNTGELFF

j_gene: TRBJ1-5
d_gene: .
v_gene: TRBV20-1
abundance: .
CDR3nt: TGCAGTGCTAGATGGGGTCAGCCCCAGCATTTT
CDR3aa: CSARWGQPQHF

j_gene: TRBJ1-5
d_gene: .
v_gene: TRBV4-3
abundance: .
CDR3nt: TGCGCCAGCAGCCAAGATATAGGCAGGGGACAGCCCCAGCATTTT
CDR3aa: CASSQDIGRGQPQHF

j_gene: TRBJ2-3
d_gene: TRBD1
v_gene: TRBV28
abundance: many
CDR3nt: TGTGCCAGCAGTTTTACAGGGGGCGCAGATACGCAGTATTTT
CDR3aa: CASSFTGGADTQYF

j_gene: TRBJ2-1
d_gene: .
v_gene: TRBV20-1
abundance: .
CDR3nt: TGCAGTGCTAGAGTTAGGGGCCTGATAAATGAGCAGTTCTTC
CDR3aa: CSARVRGLINEQFF

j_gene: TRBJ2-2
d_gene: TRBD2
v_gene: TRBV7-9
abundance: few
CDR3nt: TGTGCCAGCAGCTCGGGACTAGCGGGGGATCCGAACACCGGGGAGCTGTTTTTT
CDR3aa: CASSSGLAGDPNTGELFF

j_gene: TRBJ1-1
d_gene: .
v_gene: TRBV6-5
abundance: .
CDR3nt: TGTGCCAGCAGCCCCTCCGGAGCCATGAACACTGAAGCTTTCTTT
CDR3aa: CASSPSGAMNTEAFF

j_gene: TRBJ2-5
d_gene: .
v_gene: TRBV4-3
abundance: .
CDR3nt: TGCGCCAGCAGCCAAGATGGGGTCAACAGATTTCAAGAGACCCAGTACTTC
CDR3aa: CASSQDGVNRFQETQYF

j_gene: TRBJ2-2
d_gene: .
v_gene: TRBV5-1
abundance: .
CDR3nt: TGCGCCAGCAGCTTGATCGCGGGGAAGGCCGGGGAGCTGTTTTTT
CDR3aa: CASSLIAGKAGELFF

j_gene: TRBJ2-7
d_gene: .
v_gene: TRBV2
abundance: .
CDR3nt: TGTGCCAGCACCCGAGGGACCTACGAGCAGTACTTC
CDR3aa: CASTRGTYEQYF

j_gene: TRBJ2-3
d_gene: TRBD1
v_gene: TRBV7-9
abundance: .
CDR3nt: TGTGCCAGCAGCAACAGACAGGGAATGGGGTTGGATACGCAGTATTTT
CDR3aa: CASSNRQGMGLDTQYF

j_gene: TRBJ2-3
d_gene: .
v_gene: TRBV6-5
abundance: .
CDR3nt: TGTGCCAGCAGGCTCCTAGTTCCCACAGATACGCAGTATTTT
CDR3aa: CASRLLVPTDTQYF

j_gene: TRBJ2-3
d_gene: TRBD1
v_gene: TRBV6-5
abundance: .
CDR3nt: TGTGCCAGCAGTCACGGACAGGCAGATACGCAGTATTTT
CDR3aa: CASSHGQADTQYF

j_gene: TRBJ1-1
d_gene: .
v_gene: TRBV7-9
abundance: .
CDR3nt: TGTGCCAGCACCTACGGGGGAGTCACTGAAGCTTTCTTT
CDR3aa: CASTYGGVTEAFF

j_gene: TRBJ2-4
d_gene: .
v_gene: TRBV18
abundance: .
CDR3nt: TGTGCCAGCTCACCGGTAGTACCGCTAGCCAAAAACATTCAGTACTTC
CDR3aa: CASSPVVPLAKNIQYF

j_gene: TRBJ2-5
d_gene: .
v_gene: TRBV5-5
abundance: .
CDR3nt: TGTGCCAGCAGCTGGCTAGGAGGGCAAGAGACCCAGTACTTC
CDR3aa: CASSWLGGQETQYF

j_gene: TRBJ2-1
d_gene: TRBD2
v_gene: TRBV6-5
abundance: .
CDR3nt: TGTGCCAGCAACCCCGGGGGGGCCGTTGAGCAGTTCTTC
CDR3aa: CASNPGGAVEQFF

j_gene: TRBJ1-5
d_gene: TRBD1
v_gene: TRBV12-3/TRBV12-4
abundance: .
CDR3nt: TGTGCCAGCAGTGCAGGGGGGGCCCAGCATTTT
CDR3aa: CASSAGGAQHF

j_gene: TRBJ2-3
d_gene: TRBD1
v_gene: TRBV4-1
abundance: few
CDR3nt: TGCGCCAGCAGCCGGGCGGACAGGCCCGACACAGATACGCAGTATTTT
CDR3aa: CASSRADRPDTDTQYF

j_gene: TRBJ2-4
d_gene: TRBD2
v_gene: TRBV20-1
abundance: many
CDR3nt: TGCAGTGCCCGATTGGGAGTACTAGCGAACATTCAGTACTTC
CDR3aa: CSARLGVLANIQYF

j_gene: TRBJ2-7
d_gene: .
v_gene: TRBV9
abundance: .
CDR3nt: TGTGCCAGCAGCGCCCGGGACACATCTTCCTACGAGCAGTACTTC
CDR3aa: CASSARDTSSYEQYF

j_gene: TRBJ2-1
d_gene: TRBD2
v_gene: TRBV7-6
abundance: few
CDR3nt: TGTGCCAGCAGCGAACTACTAGCGGGGGGGCGAAATGAGCAGTTCTTC
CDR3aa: CASSELLAGGRNEQFF

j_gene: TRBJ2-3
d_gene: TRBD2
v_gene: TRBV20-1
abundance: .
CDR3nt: TGCAGTGCTAGAGATTCAGGACGACTAGCCCTGTCCGCAGATACGCAGTATTTT
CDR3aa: CSARDSGRLALSADTQYF

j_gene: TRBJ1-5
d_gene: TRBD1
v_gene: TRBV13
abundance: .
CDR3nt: TGTGCCAGCAGCATCGGGACAGGGGCTTATCAGCCCCAGCATTTT
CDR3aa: CASSIGTGAYQPQHF

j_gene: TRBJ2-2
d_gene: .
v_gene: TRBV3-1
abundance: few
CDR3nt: TGTGCCAGCAGCCAAGAGCGGTTGGCTACCGGGGAGCTGTTTTTT
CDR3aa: CASSQERLATGELFF

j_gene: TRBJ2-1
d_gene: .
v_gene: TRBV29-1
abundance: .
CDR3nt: TGCAGCGTTGAAGGCGCCTACAATGAGCAGTTCTTC
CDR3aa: CSVEGAYNEQFF

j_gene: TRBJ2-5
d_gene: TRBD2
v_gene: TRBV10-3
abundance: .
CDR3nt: TGTGCCATCAGTGAAACTAGCGGAGGGGATGGAGCGGAGACCCAGTACTTC
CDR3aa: CAISETSGGDGAETQYF